The 26 T cell receptor beta chains listed next were all sequenced from one sample in a study of CD8+ T cells in alopecia areata. Sequencing relied on a cDNA template that was reverse transcribed from extracted RNA. TCRdb's copy holds only in-frame clones and misses some; the assay was immunoSEQ multiplex PCR. The table lists a few hundred thousand clones, about 62% of them singletons. Treatment here: oral pan-JAK inhibitor, 5-10 mg twice daily. The source material was CD4+ T cells sorted from blood, sampled at week 52, from a patient treated with tofacitinib. These receptors were taken from a human donor with alopecia areata.

The chain is built from TRBV27 and TRBJ1-4; D is unclear. Germline values: CDR1 MNHEY, CDR2 SMNVEV (reference sequence). The germline V and J ends were trimmed by 8 bases and 5 bases, with 18 bases remaining between them. The CDR3 contains 15 residues. CDR3 DNA sequence: TGTGCCAGCTCCCGGCCCCCGGGGAACAATGAAAAACTGTTTTTT. Translating it yields CASSRPPGNNEKLFF.

A note on this clone: The same CDR3 also results from other DNA sequences found in this sample. This sequence joins TRBV25-1 and TRBJ1-6; no firm D call. This CDR3 has 14 residues. V was cut by 4 bases and J by 0 bases, with 4 bases left in between. Germline V gene sequence: CDR1 MGHDK, CDR2 SYGVNS. CDR3 loop: CASSVGSYNSPLHF. CDR3 nucleotide sequence: TGTGCCAGCAGTGTCGGCTCCTATAATTCACCCCTCCACTTT.

The sample holds a few counts of this clone. This CDR3 reads CSVEGWVNSPLHF. The CDR3 coding sequence is TGCAGCGTTGAAGGTTGGGTTAATTCACCCCTCCACTTT. This sequence joins TRBV29-1 and TRBJ1-6, with D unclear. Germline CDR1 is SQVTM and CDR2 is ANQGSEA. The CDR3 runs to 13 residues. The germline V and J ends were trimmed by 1 base and 6 bases, with 7 bases remaining between them.

J is TRBJ2-2 and V is TRBV6-7; a possible D gene is TRBD2 (6 bases). TRBV6-7 is an open reading frame whose function is uncertain. The length of the CDR3 is 16 residues. V was pared by 0 bases and J by 2 bases, with 10 bases between. CDR3 in DNA: TGTGCCAGCAGTTACTCGAGGGACTTAAACACCGGGGAGCTGTTTTTT. Encoded protein: CASSYSRDLNTGELFF.

This clone was seen only a few times. The chain has TRBV27 and TRBJ1-1, with 9 positions matching TRBD1. The CDR3 length is 13 residues. J was trimmed by 3 bases and V by 8 bases; bases with no gene match: 4. Germline CDR1 MNHEY, CDR2 SMNVEV (reference sequence). In DNA, the CDR3 is TGTGCCAGCCACAGGGGGCAACACACTGAAGCTTTCTTT. This gives the protein CASHRGQHTEAFF.

This clone appeared once. The sample has other DNA sequences that encode this CDR3 too. The chain carries TRBV30 and TRBJ1-5; D not certain. Germline assignment: CDR1 GTSNPN and CDR2 SVGIG (reference sequence). V was shortened by 0 bases and J by 1 base, with 7 bases between the two germline ends. There are 14 residues in the CDR3. CDR3 sequence: CAWSVPGSNQPQHF. CDR3 DNA sequence: TGTGCCTGGAGTGTACCAGGCAGCAATCAGCCCCAGCATTTT.

This CDR3 is CSEDRGPGSEAFF. CDR3 coding DNA: TGCAGCGAAGACAGGGGACCGGGGTCTGAAGCTTTCTTT. The chain carries TRBV29-1 and TRBJ1-1, with 8 bases that match TRBD1. J was trimmed by 6 bases and V by 7 bases; bases with no gene match: 10. CDR1 and CDR2 (germline): SQVTM, ANQGSEA. The CDR3 has 13 residues.

The gene calls are TRBV9 and TRBJ2-5; weak D call: TRBD1 (6 bases). The CDR3 length is 18 residues. Germline CDR1 reads SGDLS; CDR2 reads YYNGEE. Trimming left V 7 bases short and J 1 base short, with 26 bases between. The CDR3 DNA sequence: TGTGCCAGCGGAGTTTCTTCAGGGGATTTCCCCGTCCAAGAGACCCAGTACTTC. Amino acid sequence: CASGVSSGDFPVQETQYF. Full variable domain (rest looked up from reference TRBV9 and TRBJ2-5): DSGVTQTPKHLITATGQRVTLRCSPRSGDLSVYWYQQSLDQGLQFLIQYYNGEERAKGNILERFSAQQFPDLHSELNLSSLELGDSALYFCASGVSSGDFPVQETQYFGPGTRLLVL.

The genes are TRBV29-1 and TRBJ2-5; 8 bases map to TRBD2. V lost 5 bases and J lost 2; bases outside the gene matches: 4. This CDR3 spans 13 amino acids. Germline lookup yields CDR1 SQVTM and CDR2 ANQGSEA. For the CDR3, the DNA is TGCAGCGTTTCTCCGGGGGGGCAAGAGACCCAGTACTTC. Protein sequence: CSVSPGGQETQYF.

The chain links TRBV29-1 to TRBJ1-1; D perhaps matches TRBD1 (6 bases). V was clipped by 3 bases and J by 4 bases, with 12 bases between them. Germline values: CDR1 SQVTM, CDR2 ANQGSEA. CDR3 length: 13 amino acids. CDR3 loop: CSVEGQYRTEAFF. The CDR3 nucleotides are TGCAGCGTTGAGGGACAATATCGCACTGAAGCTTTCTTT. The whole variable domain, remainder taken from reference TRBV29-1 and TRBJ1-1, is SAVISQKPSRDICQRGTSLTIQCQVDSQVTMMFWYRQQPGQSLTLIATANQGSEATYESGFVIDKFPISRPNLTFSTLTVSNMSPEDSSIYLCSVEGQYRTEAFFGQGTRLTVV.

The rearrangement uses TRBV18 and TRBJ2-5; 7 bases map to TRBD1. The ends lost 3 bases at V and 1 base at J; junction bases unmatched: 5. The CDR3 spans 15 residues. Per the germline V gene, CDR1 is KGHSH and CDR2 is LQKENI. The CDR3: CASSPPGTAQETQYF. The CDR3 DNA reads TGTGCCAGCTCACCCCCCGGGACAGCCCAAGAGACCCAGTACTTC.

The chain joins TRBV7-3 to TRBJ1-1; D is undetermined. The germline V gene has CDR1 SGHTA and CDR2 FQGTGA. This CDR3 has 13 amino acids. V dropped 4 bases and J dropped 1 base, with 7 bases sitting between them. CDR3 region: CASSSQSNTEAFF. CDR3 bases: TGTGCCAGCAGCTCACAATCGAACACTGAAGCTTTCTTT.

This clone showed up just a few times. The chain couples TRBV5-1 to TRBJ2-7; TRBD1 might be the D (6 bases). CDR1 and CDR2 from the germline V gene are SGHRS and YFSETQ. CDR3 length equals 13 residues. Trimming took off 5 bases at V and 5 bases at J, with 14 bases between the two ends. CDR3 in DNA: TGCGCCAGCAGGACCTGGGGGCGAGACGAGCAGTACTTC. Its translation: CASRTWGRDEQYF. The full variable domain, with the rest looked up from reference TRBV5-1 and TRBJ2-7, is KAGVTQTPRYLIKTRGQQVTLSCSPISGHRSVSWYQQTPGQGLQFLFEYFSETQRNKGNFPGRFSGRQFSNSRSEMNVSTLELGDSALYLCASRTWGRDEQYFGPGTRLTVT.

The chain couples TRBV9 to TRBJ2-3; D is unclear. Germline V gives CDR1 SGDLS, CDR2 YYNGEE. Trimming took 2 bases from V and 6 from J, leaving 10 bases between them. There are 13 residues in the CDR3. CDR3 region: CASSVMSWDTQYF. CDR3 nucleotide sequence: TGTGCCAGCAGCGTGATGAGCTGGGATACGCAGTATTTT.

The V gene is TRBV4-3, the J gene TRBJ2-2; D call uncertain. V was cut by 1 base and J by 2 bases, with 5 bases left in between. This CDR3 region has 14 residues. CDR1 is LGHNA, CDR2 YSLEER, per germline. Here the CDR3 reads CASSQALNTGELFF. In nucleotides, the CDR3 is TGCGCCAGCAGCCAAGCCCTCAACACCGGGGAGCTGTTTTTT.

The chain links TRBV4-1 to TRBJ2-2, with 7 bases lining up with TRBD2. Germline loops: CDR1 MGHRA, CDR2 YSYEKL. V dropped 4 bases and J dropped 0; count of bases not matched to a gene: 5. The CDR3 contains 16 residues. CDR3 amino acids: CASSLVGLANTGELFF. As DNA, the CDR3 is TGCGCCAGCAGCCTTGTAGGACTAGCGAACACCGGGGAGCTGTTTTTT.

The rearrangement joins TRBV7-2 to TRBJ2-3, with TRBD1 identical over 9 bases. Germline V gene lookup returns CDR1 SGHTA and CDR2 FQGNSA. The junction had 11 bases not matched to a gene; V was cut back by 0 bases and J by 1 base. CDR3 size: 19 residues. CDR3 amino acids: CASSLAPPSRTGGTDTQYF. The CDR3 bases are TGTGCCAGCAGCTTAGCTCCCCCAAGTCGGACAGGGGGCACAGATACGCAGTATTTT.

This clone was found once. J is TRBJ2-3 and V is TRBV5-1; TRBD2 might be the D (5 bases). The CDR3 length is 13 residues. With 4 bases removed from V and 2 bases from J, the gap between germline ends came to 8 bases. The germline CDR1 and CDR2 sequences are SGHRS and YFSETQ. CDR3 DNA: TGCGCCAGCAGCAAGGGAGACACAGATACGCAGTATTTT. It translates to CASSKGDTDTQYF.

This clone was seen a few times. V gene TRBV4-1 combines with J gene TRBJ2-7; tentatively, D is TRBD1 (6 bases). CDR3 length: 14 residues. Trimming stripped 1 base from V and 3 bases from J, with 10 bases between. Germline lookup yields CDR1 MGHRA and CDR2 YSYEKL. DNA of the CDR3: TGCGCCAGCAGCCAAGGTCGCAGGGGCTACGAGCAGTACTTC. Encoded protein: CASSQGRRGYEQYF.

The genes are TRBV9 and TRBJ1-1; weak D call: TRBD1 (5 bases). Germline CDR1 is SGDLS and CDR2 is YYNGEE. The germline V and J ends were trimmed by 3 bases and 4 bases, with 16 bases remaining between them. The CDR3 contains 15 residues. CDR3 region: CASSALGQGVTEAFF. In DNA, the CDR3 is TGTGCCAGCAGCGCCCTCGGGCAGGGCGTCACTGAAGCTTTCTTT.

This chain uses TRBV27 with TRBJ2-5, with 7 bases matching TRBD2. Germline CDR1 is MNHEY and CDR2 is SMNVEV (reference sequence). Trimming cost V 5 bases and J 4 bases; bases outside gene matches: 10. The CDR3 is 15 residues long. Written as DNA, the CDR3 is TGTGCCAGCAGTCCCACGCCTCGCGGGGGAGAGACCCAGTACTTC. Protein sequence: CASSPTPRGGETQYF.

The rearrangement joins TRBV9 to TRBJ2-3, with TRBD2 as a possible D gene (7 bases). The CDR3 length is 12 residues. V lost 7 bases and J 7 bases, leaving 13 bases between the germline ends. From germline, CDR1 is SGDLS and CDR2 YYNGEE. For the CDR3, the DNA is TGTGCCAGCGGGGGGGCCCTGAATACGCAGTATTTT. Its protein is CASGGALNTQYF.

The chain uses TRBV29-1 and TRBJ2-1, with D unclear. Trimming shortened V by 4 bases and J by 3 bases, and 4 bases separated the two germline ends. Per the germline V gene, CDR1 is SQVTM and CDR2 is ANQGSEA. The CDR3 is 11 residues long. CDR3 residues: CSVGHYNEQFF. The DNA for the CDR3 is TGCAGCGTTGGCCACTACAATGAGCAGTTCTTC.

V and J are TRBV4-2 and TRBJ2-3; 9 bases fit TRBD2. V lost 10 bases and J lost 1; bases outside the gene matches: 6. The CDR3 has 14 residues. Germline V gene sequence: CDR1 LGHNA, CDR2 YNFKEQ. CDR3 residues: CATTAGGGTDTQYF. The CDR3 DNA follows: TGTGCCACCACAGCGGGGGGAGGCACAGATACGCAGTATTTT.

J is TRBJ1-2 and V is TRBV9, with a tentative D call TRBD1 (6 bases). V lost 1 base, J lost 8 bases, and 9 bases lay in between. This CDR3 has 12 residues. Germline values: CDR1 SGDLS, CDR2 YYNGEE. The CDR3: CASSVSGGGYTF. DNA of the CDR3: TGTGCCAGCAGCGTATCTGGGGGCGGCTACACCTTC. The entire variable domain, with the rest obtained from reference TRBV9 and TRBJ1-2, is as follows: DSGVTQTPKHLITATGQRVTLRCSPRSGDLSVYWYQQSLDQGLQFLIQYYNGEERAKGNILERFSAQQFPDLHSELNLSSLELGDSALYFCASSVSGGGYTFGSGTRLTVV.

The rearrangement links TRBV7-9 to TRBJ2-7, with 8 bases matching TRBD1. Germline lookup yields CDR1 SEHNR and CDR2 FQNEAQ (reference sequence). Trimming cost V 5 bases and J 7 bases; bases outside gene matches: 10. The CDR3 has 14 amino acids. CDR3 loop: CASSPGQGQEEQYF. The DNA for the CDR3 is TGTGCCAGCAGCCCCGGACAGGGACAAGAAGAGCAGTACTTC.